The rows below give T cell receptor beta chains drawn from one sample of a study of naive and memory T cell subsets. TCRdb redid the calling of the UMI-ligation and nested PCR reads with MiXCR, one entry per CDR3 protein. The profile shows approximately 890 distinct CDR3 sequences, 14% of them singletons. Material for sequencing was CD8+ TEMRA cells from blood. These receptors originate from a human donor in good health. Each CDR3 is given with its conserved first and last residue. A D gene is named only where the DNA matches it firmly. Clone size is stated in some rows and not others, as once, few, many or a class when expanded.

TRBV4-2	NA	NA	TRBJ2-3	TGTGCCAGCAGCCAAGGCGAAGGGGGCACAGATACGCAGTATTTT	CASSQGEGGTDTQYF
TRBV29-1	many	NA	TRBJ2-5	TGCAGCGTTGTAGGCCCCCTCGGTGAGACCCAGTACTTC	CSVVGPLGETQYF
TRBV3-1	few	NA	TRBJ2-1	TGTGCCAGCAGCTCAGTCTATCGGACCTACAATGAGCAGTTCTTC	CASSSVYRTYNEQFF
TRBV7-8	few	NA	TRBJ2-7	TGTGCCAGCAGCTTCGGGGCTACCTACGAGCAGTACTTC	CASSFGATYEQYF
TRBV28	few	TRBD1	TRBJ2-3	TGTGCCAGCAGCCCTCGGGACAGTATCACAGATACGCAGTATTTT	CASSPRDSITDTQYF
TRBV5-1	few	NA	TRBJ2-7	TGCGCCAGCAACCCCGGGCATGGGGGGCAGGTGAGCGAGCAGTACTTC	CASNPGHGGQVSEQYF
TRBV27	few	NA	TRBJ2-1	TGTGCCAGCAGTTCAACGCTATACAATGAGCAGTTCTTC	CASSSTLYNEQFF
TRBV6-6	NA	TRBD1	TRBJ1-1	TGTGCCAGCAGTTACCCTGACAGGGGAAAGGAAAGGGGCACTGAAGCTTTCTTT	CASSYPDRGKERGTEAFF
TRBV27	few	TRBD1	TRBJ1-2	TGTGCCAGCAGCTTTTTTCCGACAGGGGACCGGAATGGCTACACCTTC	CASSFFPTGDRNGYTF
TRBV7-8	NA	NA	TRBJ1-3	TGTGCCAGCAGCTCGGCCGGGGATCGAAGCACCATATATTTT	CASSSAGDRSTIYF
TRBV4-1	NA	NA	TRBJ1-1	TGCGCCAGCAGCCAAGTACAGGGAGTGGGCACTGAAGCTTTCTTT	CASSQVQGVGTEAFF
TRBV4-1	few	NA	TRBJ2-3	TGCGCCAGCAGCCAAGGGTACAGGGAGACTGATACGCAGTATTTT	CASSQGYRETDTQYF
TRBV4-2	NA	NA	TRBJ2-7	TGTGCCAGCAGCCCGAGAGTGGATCTAGGGGCCTACGAGCAGTACTTC	CASSPRVDLGAYEQYF
TRBV7-8	many	NA	TRBJ2-3	TGTGCCAGCGCCCCTGGGCAGGGGTGGGCAGATACGCAGTATTTT	CASAPGQGWADTQYF
TRBV20-1	many	NA	TRBJ1-4	TGCAGTGTTAGGAGGATCGAAGATGAAAAACTGTTTTTT	CSVRRIEDEKLFF
TRBV10-3	few	NA	TRBJ2-7	TGTGCCATCAGCATCTCCGCACGCTACGAGCAGTACTTC	CAISISARYEQYF
TRBV28	NA	NA	TRBJ2-6	TGTTTACTGGTCGGGGCCAACGTCCTGACTTTC	CLLVGANVLTF
TRBV7-4	NA	NA	TRBJ2-4	TGTGCCAGCAGCTTAGTTTCGGACAGACTAGCCAAAAACATTCAGTACTTC	CASSLVSDRLAKNIQYF
TRBV7-8	few	NA	TRBJ2-7	TGTGCCAGCAGACTATTTCAGGGGCCCTCCTACGAGCAGTACTTC	CASRLFQGPSYEQYF
TRBV7-9	many	NA	TRBJ2-1	TGTGCCAGCAGCACCGAACTCGGGGCGGGTTCGGAGTACAATGAGCAGTTCTTC	CASSTELGAGSEYNEQFF
TRBV15	few	TRBD2	TRBJ2-1	TGTGCCACCAGCAGTGACACCGGGACTAGCCGTTACAATGAGCAGTTCTTC	CATSSDTGTSRYNEQFF
TRBV28	medium-sized	TRBD2	TRBJ2-7	TGTGCCAGCAGTTTACCCGAGGGACTAGAGTACGAGCAGTACTTC	CASSLPEGLEYEQYF
TRBV2	NA	TRBD2	TRBJ2-7	TGTGCCAGCAGTGGAGGGACTAGCGGGAATGTTTTGGGGCAGTACTTC	CASSGGTSGNVLGQYF